Listed here are 23 T cell receptor beta chains from one sample, sequenced in a study of T-cell memory formation after mild COVID-19. TCRdb reprocessed the 5' RACE reads via MiXCR and lists one record per CDR3 protein. The sample carries about 110,000 distinct CDR3 sequences, approximately 14% recorded once. Material for sequencing was PBMCs or a T cell subset sorted from them (not recorded which). The source is a man younger than 30 who had mild COVID-19 (a few samples of this study predate the infection). Cell type and time point are not known.

The sample holds a few counts of this clonotype. This sequence joins TRBV20-1 and TRBJ1-3; 8 bases fit TRBD1. Germline CDR1 DFQATT, CDR2 SNEGSKA (reference sequence). The V and J ends lost 1 base and 1 base, in that order; junction bases with no gene match: 18. CDR3 size: 20 residues. Written as DNA, the CDR3 is TGCAGTGCTAGAGGGGTCGGTGGCAGGGGGCGCATTGCGTCTGGAAACACCATATATTTT. The encoded protein is CSARGVGGRGRIASGNTIYF.

V usage is TRBV5-5 and J usage is TRBJ1-1; 8 bases fit TRBD1. Germline V gene sequence: CDR1 SGHKS, CDR2 YYEKEE (reference sequence). The CDR3 loop spans 15 amino acids. Trimming at V came to 0 bases and at J to 1 base, leaving 2 bases not matched to a gene. CDR3 in amino acids: CASSLGTGSNTEAFF. DNA of the CDR3: TGTGCCAGCAGCTTGGGGACAGGGTCGAACACTGAAGCTTTCTTT.

The rearrangement uses TRBV20-1 and TRBJ1-3; D not resolved. V was pared by 2 bases and J by 0 bases, with 14 bases between. CDR1 and CDR2 (germline): DFQATT, SNEGSKA (reference sequence). CDR3 size: 16 residues. The CDR3 loop is CSARRARGTSGNTIYF. The CDR3 region has the DNA TGCAGTGCTAGAAGGGCCAGAGGTACCTCTGGAAACACCATATATTTT.

This clonotype has a count of ten or more. The V gene is TRBV7-9, the J gene TRBJ2-5; 9 bases align to TRBD1. J lost 4 bases, V lost 7 bases, and 13 bases had no gene match. Germline V CDR1 and CDR2: SEHNR, FQNEAQ (reference sequence). The CDR3 spans 16 residues. CDR3 sequence (DNA): TGTGCCAGCACCTTGCCGGGACAGGGAGGAGGAGAGACCCAGTACTTC. Encoded protein: CASTLPGQGGGETQYF.

V usage is TRBV28 and J usage is TRBJ2-1; D ambiguous. V lost 3 bases to trimming and J lost 9 bases, with 6 bases between them. Germline-derived CDR1 and CDR2 are MDHEN and SYDVKM. The CDR3 extends over 11 amino acids. The CDR3 DNA follows: TGTGCCAGCAGTTTTTACGCTGAGCAGTTCTTC. Translation: CASSFYAEQFF.

This clonotype has just one count. The chain links TRBV4-1 to TRBJ2-3; 11 nucleotides agree with TRBD2. The V gene end was trimmed by 1 base and the J gene end by 2 bases; junction bases not matched to a gene: 8. Germline CDR1 MGHRA, CDR2 YSYEKL. The CDR3 loop spans 18 amino acids. CDR3 DNA sequence: TGCGCCAGCAGCCAAGGAAGGGCTAGCGGGGGGCACACAGATACGCAGTATTTT. This translates into CASSQGRASGGHTDTQYF.

At least ten counts were recorded for this clonotype. V is TRBV9 and J is TRBJ2-5; tentative D call: TRBD1 (5 bases). Trimming removed 0 bases at V and 5 bases at J, with 14 bases between. Germline lookup yields CDR1 SGDLS and CDR2 YYNGEE. The CDR3 covers 15 residues. CDR3 DNA: TGTGCCAGCAGCGTAGACGGAGCTTCAGGGGAGACCCAGTACTTC. It codes for CASSVDGASGETQYF.

The chain recombines TRBV19 with TRBJ1-4; no clear D gene. V was trimmed by 6 bases and J by 5 bases, leaving 10 bases between them. This CDR3 is 13 amino acids long. Germline loops: CDR1 LNHDA, CDR2 SQIVND (reference sequence). The CDR3 DNA reads as TGTGCCAGTAGGCTCTCGGCAAATGAAAAACTGTTTTTT. This translates into CASRLSANEKLFF.

This clonotype was picked up a small number of times. The V gene is TRBV4-1, the J gene TRBJ2-7, with D unclear. Germline loops: CDR1 MGHRA, CDR2 YSYEKL. Trimming took 3 bases from V and 3 from J, leaving 18 bases between them. The CDR3 is 16 amino acids. The CDR3 sequence: CASSQETKTAGYEQYF. The CDR3 DNA reads as TGCGCCAGCAGCCAGGAGACCAAGACGGCCGGCTACGAGCAGTACTTC.

The V call is TRBV7-9, the J call TRBJ1-1; no clear D gene. Trimming took 2 bases from V and 4 from J, leaving 5 bases between them. Germline-derived CDR1 and CDR2 are SEHNR and FQNEAQ (reference sequence). This CDR3 comprises 12 residues. CDR3 sequence: CASSLQSTEAFF. The CDR3 DNA sequence: TGTGCCAGCAGCTTACAGTCCACTGAAGCTTTCTTT.

This clonotype showed up just a few times. The chain uses TRBV5-1 and TRBJ1-6, with D tentatively TRBD1 (5 bases). This CDR3 comprises 14 residues. Trimming left V 4 bases short and J 11 bases short, with 16 bases between. Germline V gene sequence: CDR1 SGHRS, CDR2 YFSETQ. CDR3 loop: CASSPGTGRAPLHF. The CDR3 DNA is TGCGCCAGCAGCCCTGGCACGGGCAGGGCACCCCTCCACTTT.

This clonotype was counted many times. CDR3 nucleotides: TGCAGCGTGCCCCAGGGGGACAGGTACGAGCAGTACTTC. This translates into CSVPQGDRYEQYF. J is TRBJ2-7 and V is TRBV29-1, with 8 bases aligning to TRBD1. The CDR3 covers 13 residues. V lost 6 bases and J lost 4; bases outside the gene matches: 8. Germline values: CDR1 SQVTM, CDR2 ANQGSEA.

This clonotype was observed a few times. The chain combines TRBV15 with TRBJ1-2; D might be TRBD1 (5 bases). V was clipped by 7 bases and J by 6 bases, with 18 bases between them. CDR1 and CDR2 (germline): LNHNV, YYDKDF (reference sequence). This CDR3 comprises 14 residues. This CDR3 reads CATTPDRGLNGYTF. The CDR3 DNA reads TGTGCCACCACACCCGACAGAGGTTTAAATGGCTACACCTTC.

This clonotype turned up a few times. The chain employs TRBV19 and TRBJ2-6; no definite D call. The germline V and J ends were trimmed by 10 bases and 2 bases, with 3 bases remaining between them. CDR3 length equals 11 residues. CDR1 LNHDA and CDR2 SQIVND come from the germline V gene (reference sequence). The CDR3 DNA reads as TGTGCCACGGCTGGGGCCAACGTCCTGACTTTC. It encodes CATAGANVLTF.

The chain employs TRBV7-2 and TRBJ2-7; no firm D call. The germline CDR1 and CDR2 sequences are SGHTA and FQGNSA. V was pared by 1 base and J by 5 bases, with 6 bases between. The CDR3 covers 12 residues. Written as DNA, the CDR3 is TGTGCCAGCAGCTTAGTTTCCGACGAGCAGTACTTC. Translated, it gives CASSLVSDEQYF.

This rearrangement joins TRBV10-2 to TRBJ2-7; the match to TRBD2 covers 8 bases. CDR1 is WSHSY, CDR2 SAAADI, per germline. The CDR3 spans 14 residues. Trimming at V came to 6 bases and at J to 2 bases, leaving 6 bases not matched to a gene. The CDR3 sequence: CASSLSGTAYEQYF. The CDR3 DNA reads as TGCGCCAGCAGCCTTAGCGGGACGGCCTACGAGCAGTACTTC.

The chain links TRBV20-1 to TRBJ2-7; tentative D call: TRBD1 (6 bases). The CDR3 is 14 amino acids. The germline gives CDR1 DFQATT, CDR2 SNEGSKA (reference sequence). Trimming took off 0 bases at V and 4 bases at J, with 13 bases between the two ends. As DNA, the CDR3 is TGCAGTGCTAGAGACCGACAGGCCCTTTACGAGCAGTACTTC. Its translation is CSARDRQALYEQYF.

The chain uses TRBV3-1 and TRBJ2-7; possibly TRBD2 for D (6 bases). V was pared by 6 bases and J by 2 bases, with 17 bases between. The length of the CDR3 is 15 residues. Germline lookup yields CDR1 LGHDT and CDR2 YNNKEL (reference sequence). CDR3 coding DNA: TGTGCCAGCAGTGTTACAGGAGCGGGTACCTACGAGCAGTACTTC. Encoded protein: CASSVTGAGTYEQYF.

A note on this clonotype: A much more abundant neighbour one base away suggests this may be a read error. V and J are TRBV29-1 and TRBJ2-1, with a possible D match to TRBD2 (7 bases). This CDR3 is built from 13 residues. Germline assignment: CDR1 SQVTM and CDR2 ANQGSEA. This CDR3 reads CSVVAGGGDEPFF. CDR3 sequence (DNA): TGCAGCGTTGTGGCGGGCGGGGGCGATGAGCCGTTCTTC.

The chain has TRBV29-1 and TRBJ2-7; weak D call: TRBD2 (7 bases). Between the trimmed V and J ends, which lost 4 bases and 9 bases, there was a span of 16 bases. The CDR3 has 12 residues. Germline lookup yields CDR1 SQVTM and CDR2 ANQGSEA. The CDR3: CSVVLVGGRQYV. CDR3 nucleotide sequence: TGCAGCGTTGTGTTGGTCGGGGGGCGGCAGTACGTC.

This clonotype appeared a few times. The chain has TRBV7-9 and TRBJ2-2, with 11 bases that match TRBD2. CDR3 length: 16 amino acids. After removal of 5 bases from V and 4 bases from J, the junction contained 6 bases not matched to a gene. Germline-derived CDR1 and CDR2 are SEHNR and FQNEAQ (reference sequence). The CDR3, as DNA: TGTGCCAGCAGCCCGTCCGGGACTAGCGGCACCGGGGAGCTGTTTTTT. The encoded protein is CASSPSGTSGTGELFF. Full variable domain (outside the CDR3, taken from reference TRBV7-9 and TRBJ2-2): DTGVSQNPRHKITKRGQNVTFRCDPISEHNRLYWYRQTLGQGPEFLTYFQNEAQLEKSRLLSDRFSAERPKGSFSTLEIQRTEQGDSAMYLCASSPSGTSGTGELFFGEGSRLTVL.

The chain is built from TRBV4-1 and TRBJ1-2; D remains unclear. Trimming stripped 3 bases from V and 8 bases from J, with 10 bases between. This CDR3 has 12 residues. Germline V lookup: CDR1 MGHRA, CDR2 YSYEKL. The CDR3: CASSHRAEGYTF. The DNA for the CDR3 is TGCGCCAGCAGCCACCGAGCAGAGGGCTACACCTTC.

DNA for the CDR3: TGCGCCAGCAGCCAAGATTCGACAGGGGGATATGGGGCCAACGTCCTGACTTTC. Its protein is CASSQDSTGGYGANVLTF. The rearrangement joins TRBV4-3 to TRBJ2-6; 9 positions match TRBD1. The germline V gene has CDR1 LGHNA and CDR2 YSLEER. The trim removed 0 bases at V and 3 bases at J, leaving 6 bases unmatched. This CDR3 contains 18 residues.